These T cell receptor beta chains were read from a single sample in a study of blood T cells in healthy people across ages. From the 5' RACE reads, TCRdb called clonotypes with MiXCR, one entry per CDR3 protein. The sample consists of around 990,000 distinct CDR3 sequences, around 25% of them appearing once. These sequences were also reported in another study, on T cells of mothers and their children.

Sequences were obtained from blood. These receptors were collected from a girl between 2 and 10 years old in good health. The CDR3 runs from the conserved cysteine through the conserved F or W. The order of the fields is J gene, V gene, CDR3 protein.

J: TRBJ1-2; V: TRBV7-9; CDR3: CASSPRRGPEGYTF
J: TRBJ2-5; V: TRBV28; CDR3: CASSLPPETQYF
J: TRBJ2-5; V: TRBV29-1; CDR3: CSVFSPGRLMETQYF
J: TRBJ2-2; V: TRBV4-2; CDR3: CASSQDPGTGELFF
J: TRBJ2-3; V: TRBV5-1; CDR3: CASSLELGRGRRDTQYF
J: TRBJ2-5; V: TRBV7-2; CDR3: CASSPWSGTIKETQYF
J: -; V: TRBV29-1; CDR3: CSVEYASGEQYF
J: TRBJ1-2; V: TRBV20-1; CDR3: CSATGQYGYTF
J: TRBJ1-5; V: TRBV28; CDR3: CASSPIDRELQHF
J: TRBJ2-7; V: TRBV9; CDR3: CASSVEDISYEQYF
J: TRBJ1-2; V: TRBV9; CDR3: CAGSDRWGGYGYTF
J: TRBJ1-1; V: TRBV7-2; CDR3: CASSFGGGRDTEAFF
J: TRBJ2-7; V: TRBV18; CDR3: CASSPPVTGGYEQYF
J: TRBJ2-7; V: TRBV5-1; CDR3: CASSLASGTGSSYEQYF
J: TRBJ1-5; V: TRBV12-3/TRBV12-4; CDR3: CASSYWKALNQPQHF
J: TRBJ2-1; V: TRBV11-2; CDR3: CASSSVRGSYNEQFF
J: TRBJ2-3; V: TRBV6-6; CDR3: CASSYHSSLDTQYF
J: TRBJ2-5; V: TRBV12-3/TRBV12-4; CDR3: CASSKSGVTQETQYF
J: TRBJ1-1; V: TRBV11-2; CDR3: CASSPGLAEAFF
J: -; V: TRBV20-1; CDR3: CSAQTQGYEQYF
J: TRBJ2-7; V: TRBV20-1; CDR3: CSAYDSVTYEQYF
J: TRBJ1-6; V: TRBV6-5; CDR3: CASNPQGPFNSPLHF
J: TRBJ2-3; V: TRBV29-1; CDR3: CSVEGTTTDTQYF
J: TRBJ1-3; V: TRBV29-1; CDR3: CSARIAGNTIYF
J: TRBJ2-7; V: TRBV12-3/TRBV12-4; CDR3: CASGLGRLAYEQYF
J: TRBJ2-4; V: TRBV28; CDR3: CASTWGTGNIQYF
J: TRBJ2-5; V: TRBV27; CDR3: CASRGLKETQYF
J: TRBJ2-5; V: TRBV21-1; CDR3: CASSKAVRETQYF
J: TRBJ2-7; V: TRBV20-1; CDR3: CSAKGPLYEQYF
J: TRBJ1-1; V: TRBV12-3/TRBV12-4; CDR3: CASSPLGTVNTEAFF
J: TRBJ2-7; V: TRBV4-3; CDR3: CASCQSEKGAYEQYF
J: TRBJ2-1; V: TRBV7-8; CDR3: CASSFMNGGYNEQFF
J: -; V: TRBV10-3; CDR3: CANAPGTSLNSYEQYF
J: TRBJ2-5; V: TRBV10-3; CDR3: CAISDPRAGGKETQYF
J: TRBJ2-3; V: TRBV15; CDR3: CATSRAASPSTDTQYF
J: TRBJ2-7; V: TRBV27; CDR3: CASSTRWARGPTYSHVEYF
J: TRBJ2-7; V: TRBV9; CDR3: CASSVGMGVSYEQYF
J: TRBJ2-1; V: TRBV12-3/TRBV12-4; CDR3: CASSFYGGKSNEQFF
J: TRBJ2-3; V: TRBV13; CDR3: CASSVGRRTDTQYF
J: TRBJ2-2; V: TRBV20-1; CDR3: CSARDDWGQGLTGELFF
J: TRBJ1-4; V: TRBV12-3/TRBV12-4; CDR3: CASSGLRDSTYEKLFF